This TCR beta chain was recovered during a study of early T cells in non-severe SARS-CoV-2 infection. Study-wide context: Whole-blood bulk RNA, unsorted, was sequenced, and chains were unpaired.

Attached unique molecular identifiers marked individual cDNA molecules. TCRdb reprocessed the 5' RACE reads via MiXCR and lists one record per CDR3 protein. Counted here are approximately 27,000 distinct CDR3 sequences, 9% to 10% occurring once; the ten biggest clones make up about an eighth. Notes on the study in general: Matching against VDJdb likely underestimated virus-specific expansions, favoring anti-spike CD8.

This clonotype has only a few counts. What it binds is unknown. There are 12 residues in the CDR3. V was cut by 4 bases and J by 9 bases, with 12 bases left in between. Germline V gene data show CDR1 as MNHEY and CDR2 as SVGAGI. The specimen was whole blood. This sequence was found in an adult who was a healthcare worker with PCR-confirmed SARS-CoV-2 infection or an uninfected control (not recorded which). The gene calls are TRBV6-5 and TRBJ1-1; D ambiguous. CDR3 amino acids: CASSFRTGKAFF. Written as DNA, the CDR3 is TGTGCCAGCAGTTTCAGGACCGGGAAAGCTTTCTTT.